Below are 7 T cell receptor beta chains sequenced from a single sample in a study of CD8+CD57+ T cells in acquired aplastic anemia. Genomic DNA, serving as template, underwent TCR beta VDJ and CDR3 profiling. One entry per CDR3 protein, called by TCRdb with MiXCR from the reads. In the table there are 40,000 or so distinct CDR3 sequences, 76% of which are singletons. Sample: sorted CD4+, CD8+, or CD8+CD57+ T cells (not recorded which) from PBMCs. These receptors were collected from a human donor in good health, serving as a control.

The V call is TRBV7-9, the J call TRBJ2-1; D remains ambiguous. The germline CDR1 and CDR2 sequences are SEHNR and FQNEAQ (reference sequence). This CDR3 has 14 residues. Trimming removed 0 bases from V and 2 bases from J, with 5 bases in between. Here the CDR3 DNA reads TGTGCCAGCAGCTTAGCGGTGGCCTACAATGAGCAGTTCTTC. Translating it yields CASSLAVAYNEQFF. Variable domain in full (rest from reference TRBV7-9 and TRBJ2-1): DTGVSQNPRHKITKRGQNVTFRCDPISEHNRLYWYRQTLGQGPEFLTYFQNEAQLEKSRLLSDRFSAERPKGSFSTLEIQRTEQGDSAMYLCASSLAVAYNEQFFGPGTRLTVL.

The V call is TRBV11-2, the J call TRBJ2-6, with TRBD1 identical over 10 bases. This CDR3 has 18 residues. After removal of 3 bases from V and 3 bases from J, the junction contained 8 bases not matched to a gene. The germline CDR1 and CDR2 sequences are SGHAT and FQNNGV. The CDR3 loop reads CASSLVGTGENGANVLTF. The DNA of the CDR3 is TGTGCCAGCAGCTTGGTGGGGACAGGGGAGAATGGGGCCAACGTCCTGACTTTC. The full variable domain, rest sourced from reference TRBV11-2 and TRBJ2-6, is EAGVAQSPRYKIIEKRQSVAFWCNPISGHATLYWYQQILGQGPKLLIQFQNNGVVDDSQLPKDRFSAERLKGVDSTLKIQPAKLEDSAVYLCASSLVGTGENGANVLTFGAGSRLTVL.

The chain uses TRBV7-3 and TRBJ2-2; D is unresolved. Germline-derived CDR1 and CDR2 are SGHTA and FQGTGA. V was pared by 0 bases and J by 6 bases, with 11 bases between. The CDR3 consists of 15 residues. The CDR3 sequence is CASSLTTDLPGELFF. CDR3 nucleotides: TGTGCCAGCAGCTTAACTACCGATTTGCCCGGGGAGCTGTTTTTT.

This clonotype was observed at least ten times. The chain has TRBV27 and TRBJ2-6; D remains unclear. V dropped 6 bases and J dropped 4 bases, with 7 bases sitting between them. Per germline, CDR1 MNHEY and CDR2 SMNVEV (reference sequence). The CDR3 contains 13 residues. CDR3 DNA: TGTGCCAGCAGGGGGTTCGGGGCCAACGTCCTGACTTTC. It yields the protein CASRGFGANVLTF.

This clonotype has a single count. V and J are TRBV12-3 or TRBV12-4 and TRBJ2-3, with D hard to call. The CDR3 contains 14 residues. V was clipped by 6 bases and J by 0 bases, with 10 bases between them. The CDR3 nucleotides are TGTGCCAGCAGGGCCGCATCTAGCACAGATACGCAGTATTTT. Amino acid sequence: CASRAASSTDTQYF.

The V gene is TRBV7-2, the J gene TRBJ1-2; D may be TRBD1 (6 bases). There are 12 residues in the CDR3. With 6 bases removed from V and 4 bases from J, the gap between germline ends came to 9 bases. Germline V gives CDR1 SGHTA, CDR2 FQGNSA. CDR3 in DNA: TGTGCCAGCAGGGGGGGGCTCTATGGCTACACCTTC. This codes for CASRGGLYGYTF. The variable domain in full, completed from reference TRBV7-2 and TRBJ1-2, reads GAGVSQSPSNKVTEKGKDVELRCDPISGHTALYWYRQSLGQGLEFLIYFQGNSAPDKSGLPSDRFSAERTGGSVSTLTIQRTQQEDSAVYLCASRGGLYGYTFGSGTRLTVV.

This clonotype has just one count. CDR3 amino acids: CASSFSDKPYEQYF. The CDR3 region has the DNA TGTGCCAGCAGTTTTTCCGACAAACCCTACGAGCAGTACTTC. The chain joins TRBV12-3 or TRBV12-4 to TRBJ2-7; D is ambiguous. Between the trimmed V and J ends, which lost 3 bases and 2 bases, there was a span of 11 bases. This CDR3 has 14 amino acids.